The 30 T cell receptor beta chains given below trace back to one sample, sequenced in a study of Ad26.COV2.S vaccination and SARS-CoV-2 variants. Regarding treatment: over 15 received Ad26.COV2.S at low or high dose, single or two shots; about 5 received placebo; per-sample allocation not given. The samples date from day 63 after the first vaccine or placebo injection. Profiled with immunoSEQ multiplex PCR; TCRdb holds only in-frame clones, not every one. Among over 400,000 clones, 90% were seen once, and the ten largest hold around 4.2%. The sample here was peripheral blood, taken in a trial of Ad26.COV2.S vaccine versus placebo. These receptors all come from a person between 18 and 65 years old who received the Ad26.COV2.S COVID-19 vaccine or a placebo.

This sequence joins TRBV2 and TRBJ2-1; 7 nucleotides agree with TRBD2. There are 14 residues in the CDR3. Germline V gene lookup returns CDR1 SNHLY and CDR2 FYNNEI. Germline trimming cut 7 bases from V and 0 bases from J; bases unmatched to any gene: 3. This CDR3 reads CASKRDFSYNEQFF. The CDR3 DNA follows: TGTGCCAGCAAGCGGGATTTCTCCTACAATGAGCAGTTCTTC.

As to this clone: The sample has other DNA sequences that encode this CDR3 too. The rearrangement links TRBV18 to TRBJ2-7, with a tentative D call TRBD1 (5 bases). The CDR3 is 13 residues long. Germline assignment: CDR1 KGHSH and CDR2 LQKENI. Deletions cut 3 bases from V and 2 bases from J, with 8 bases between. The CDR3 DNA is TGTGCCAGCTCACCGTCAGGGACCTACGAGCAGTACTTC. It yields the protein CASSPSGTYEQYF.

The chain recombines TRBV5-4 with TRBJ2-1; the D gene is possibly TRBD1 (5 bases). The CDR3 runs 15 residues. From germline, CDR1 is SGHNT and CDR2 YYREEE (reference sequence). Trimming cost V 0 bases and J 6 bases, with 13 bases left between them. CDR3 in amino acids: CASSLAETVSNEQFF. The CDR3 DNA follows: TGTGCCAGCAGCTTGGCCGAGACAGTCTCCAATGAGCAGTTCTTC.

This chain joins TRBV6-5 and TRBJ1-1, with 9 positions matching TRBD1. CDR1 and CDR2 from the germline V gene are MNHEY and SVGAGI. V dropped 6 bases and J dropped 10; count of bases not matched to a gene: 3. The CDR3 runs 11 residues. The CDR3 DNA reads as TGTGCCAGCAGCCGGGGACAGGGAGCTTTCTTT. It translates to CASSRGQGAFF.

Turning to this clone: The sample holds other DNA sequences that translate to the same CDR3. CDR3 DNA sequence: TGTGCCATTGGGACAGGGGAAGAGACCCAGTACTTC. Translating gives CAIGTGEETQYF. The V call is TRBV10-3, the J call TRBJ2-5, with TRBD1 identical over 10 bases. V shed 9 bases and J 3 bases; nucleotides not matched to a gene: 1. CDR3 length: 12 residues. Per the germline V gene, CDR1 is ENHRY and CDR2 is SYGVKD.

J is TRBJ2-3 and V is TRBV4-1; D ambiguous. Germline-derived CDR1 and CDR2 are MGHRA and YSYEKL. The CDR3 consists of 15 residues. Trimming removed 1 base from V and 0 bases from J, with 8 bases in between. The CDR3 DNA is TGCGCCAGCAGCCAAGCAGGTAGTAGCACAGATACGCAGTATTTT. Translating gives CASSQAGSSTDTQYF.

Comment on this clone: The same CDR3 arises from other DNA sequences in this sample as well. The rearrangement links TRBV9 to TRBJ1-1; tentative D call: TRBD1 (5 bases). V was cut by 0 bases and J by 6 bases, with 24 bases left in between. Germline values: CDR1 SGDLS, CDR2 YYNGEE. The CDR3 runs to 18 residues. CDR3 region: CASSVGPLSRGLDSEAFF. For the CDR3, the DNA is TGTGCCAGCAGCGTAGGTCCCCTCTCCCGGGGACTCGATTCTGAAGCTTTCTTT.

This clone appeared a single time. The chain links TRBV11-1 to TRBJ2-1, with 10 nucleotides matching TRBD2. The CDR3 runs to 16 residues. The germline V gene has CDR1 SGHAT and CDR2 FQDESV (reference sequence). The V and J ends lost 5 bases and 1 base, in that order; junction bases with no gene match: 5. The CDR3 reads CASSPWTSGSYNEQFF. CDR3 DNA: TGTGCCAGCAGCCCCTGGACTAGCGGTTCCTACAATGAGCAGTTCTTC.

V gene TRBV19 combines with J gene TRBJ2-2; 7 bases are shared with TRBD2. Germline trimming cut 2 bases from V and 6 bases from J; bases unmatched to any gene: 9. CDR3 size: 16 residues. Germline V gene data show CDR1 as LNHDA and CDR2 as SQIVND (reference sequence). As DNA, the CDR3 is TGTGCCAGTAGTATACTGGCGGGAGATATTTCCGGGGAGCTGTTTTTT. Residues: CASSILAGDISGELFF. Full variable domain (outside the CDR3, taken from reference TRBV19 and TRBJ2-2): DGGITQSPKYLFRKEGQNVTLSCEQNLNHDAMYWYRQDPGQGLRLIYYSQIVNDFQKGDIAEGYSVSREKKESFPLTVTSAQKNPTAFYLCASSILAGDISGELFFGEGSRLTVL.

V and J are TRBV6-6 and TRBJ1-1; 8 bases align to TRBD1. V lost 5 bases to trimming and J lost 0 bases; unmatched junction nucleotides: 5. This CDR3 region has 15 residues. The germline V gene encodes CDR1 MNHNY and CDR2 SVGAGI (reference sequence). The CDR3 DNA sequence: TGTGCCAGCAGTCGGACAGGGAGCATGAACACTGAAGCTTTCTTT. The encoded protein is CASSRTGSMNTEAFF.

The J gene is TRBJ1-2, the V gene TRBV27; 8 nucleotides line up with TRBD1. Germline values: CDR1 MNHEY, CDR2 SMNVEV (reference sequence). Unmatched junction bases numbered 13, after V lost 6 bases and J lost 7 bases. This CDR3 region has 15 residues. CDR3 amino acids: CASSTTNRGTRGYTF. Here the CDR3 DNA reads TGTGCCAGCAGCACTACAAACAGGGGGACGCGTGGCTACACCTTC.

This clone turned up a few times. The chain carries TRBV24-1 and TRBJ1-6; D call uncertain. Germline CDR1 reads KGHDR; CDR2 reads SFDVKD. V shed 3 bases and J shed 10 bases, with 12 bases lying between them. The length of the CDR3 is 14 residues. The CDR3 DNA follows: TGTGCCACCAGTGATGGGCTCCCGGGGTCACCCCTCCACTTT. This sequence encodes CATSDGLPGSPLHF.

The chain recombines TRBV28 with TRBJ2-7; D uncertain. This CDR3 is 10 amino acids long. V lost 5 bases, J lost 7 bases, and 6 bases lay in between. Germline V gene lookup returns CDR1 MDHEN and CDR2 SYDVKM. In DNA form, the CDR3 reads TGTGCCAGCAGTCGGCGGGAGCAGTACTTC. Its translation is CASSRREQYF.

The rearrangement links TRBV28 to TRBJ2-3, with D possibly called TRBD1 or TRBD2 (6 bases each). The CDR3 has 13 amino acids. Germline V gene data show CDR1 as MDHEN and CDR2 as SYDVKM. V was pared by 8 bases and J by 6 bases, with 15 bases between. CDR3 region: CASGVGGFDTQYF. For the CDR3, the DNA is TGTGCCAGCGGTGTAGGGGGGTTTGATACGCAGTATTTT. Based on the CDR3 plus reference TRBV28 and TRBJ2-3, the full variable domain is DVKVTQSSRYLVKRTGEKVFLECVQDMDHENMFWYRQDPGLGLRLIYFSYDVKMKEKGDIPEGYSVSREKKERFSLILESASTNQTSMYLCASGVGGFDTQYFGPGTRLTVL.

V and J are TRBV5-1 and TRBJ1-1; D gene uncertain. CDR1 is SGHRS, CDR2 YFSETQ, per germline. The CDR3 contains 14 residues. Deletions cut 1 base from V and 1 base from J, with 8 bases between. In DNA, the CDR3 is TGCGCCAGCAGCTTGCGTCCGGGGAACACTGAAGCTTTCTTT. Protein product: CASSLRPGNTEAFF.

The CDR3 spells CASSENSPHPYNSPLHF. The CDR3 nucleotides read TGTGCCAGCAGCGAAAACAGCCCGCACCCCTATAATTCACCCCTCCACTTT. The chain links TRBV9 to TRBJ1-6; no clear D. Trimming stripped 3 bases from V and 2 bases from J, with 15 bases between. The CDR3 totals 17 residues. Germline CDR1 and CDR2: SGDLS and YYNGEE. Full variable domain (remainder filled in from reference TRBV9 and TRBJ1-6): DSGVTQTPKHLITATGQRVTLRCSPRSGDLSVYWYQQSLDQGLQFLIQYYNGEERAKGNILERFSAQQFPDLHSELNLSSLELGDSALYFCASSENSPHPYNSPLHFGNGTRLTVT.

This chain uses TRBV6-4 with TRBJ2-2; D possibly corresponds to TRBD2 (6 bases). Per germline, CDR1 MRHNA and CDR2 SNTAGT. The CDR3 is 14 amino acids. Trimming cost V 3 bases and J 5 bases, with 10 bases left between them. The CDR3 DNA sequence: TGTGCCAGCAGTGAGCGGGGCAGTACCGGGGAGCTGTTTTTT. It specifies CASSERGSTGELFF.

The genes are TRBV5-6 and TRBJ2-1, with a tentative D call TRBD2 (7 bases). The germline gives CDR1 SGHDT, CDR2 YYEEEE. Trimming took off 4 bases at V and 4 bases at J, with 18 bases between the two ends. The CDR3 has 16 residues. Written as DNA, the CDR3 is TGTGCCAGCAGCCCCTCGGGGGCTAGCGGTTACAATGAGCAGTTCTTC. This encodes CASSPSGASGYNEQFF.

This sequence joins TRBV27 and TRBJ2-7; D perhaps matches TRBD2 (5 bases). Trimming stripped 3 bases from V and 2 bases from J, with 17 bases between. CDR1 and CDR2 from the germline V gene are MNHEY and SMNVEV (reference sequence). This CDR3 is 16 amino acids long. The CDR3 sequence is CASSFTHGERPYEQYF. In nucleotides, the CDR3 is TGTGCCAGCAGTTTTACCCACGGGGAGCGGCCCTACGAGCAGTACTTC.

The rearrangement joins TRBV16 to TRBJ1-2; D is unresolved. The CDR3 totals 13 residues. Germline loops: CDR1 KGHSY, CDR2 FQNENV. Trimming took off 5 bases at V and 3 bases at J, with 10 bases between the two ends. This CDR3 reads CASSSLQYYGYTF. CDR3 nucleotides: TGTGCCAGCAGCTCCCTACAGTACTATGGCTACACCTTC.

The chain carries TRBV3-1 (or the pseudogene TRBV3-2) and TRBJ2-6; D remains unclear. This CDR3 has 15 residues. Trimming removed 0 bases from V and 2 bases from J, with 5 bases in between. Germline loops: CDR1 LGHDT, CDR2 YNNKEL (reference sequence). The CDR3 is CASSQEFAGANVLTF. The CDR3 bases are TGTGCCAGCAGCCAAGAATTCGCTGGGGCCAACGTCCTGACTTTC.

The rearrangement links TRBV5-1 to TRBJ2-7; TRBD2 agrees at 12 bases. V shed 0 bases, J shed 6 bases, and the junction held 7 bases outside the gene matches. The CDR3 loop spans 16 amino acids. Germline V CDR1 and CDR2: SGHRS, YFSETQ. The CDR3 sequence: CASSLAPAGLAGEQYF. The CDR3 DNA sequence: TGCGCCAGCAGCTTGGCCCCGGCGGGACTAGCGGGCGAGCAGTACTTC.

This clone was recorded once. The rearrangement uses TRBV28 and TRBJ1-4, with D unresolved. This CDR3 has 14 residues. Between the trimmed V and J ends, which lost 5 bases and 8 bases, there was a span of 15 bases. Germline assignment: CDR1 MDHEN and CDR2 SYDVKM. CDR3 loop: CASSHTMPDEKLFF. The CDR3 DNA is TGTGCCAGCAGTCACACAATGCCGGACGAAAAACTGTTTTTT.

CDR3 protein: CAISESGDTQYF. For the CDR3, the DNA is TGTGCCATCAGTGAGTCGGGAGATACGCAGTATTTT. The V call is TRBV10-3, the J call TRBJ2-3; no clear D. From germline, CDR1 is ENHRY and CDR2 SYGVKD. Trimming cost V 0 bases and J 5 bases, with 3 bases left between them. There are 12 residues in the CDR3.

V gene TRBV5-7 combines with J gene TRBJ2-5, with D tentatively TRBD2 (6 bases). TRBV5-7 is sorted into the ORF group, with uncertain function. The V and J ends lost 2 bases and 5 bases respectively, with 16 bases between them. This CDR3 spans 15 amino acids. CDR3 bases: TGTGCCAGCAGCTTCGGGGGACCCCCCGGGGAGACCCAGTACTTC. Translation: CASSFGGPPGETQYF.

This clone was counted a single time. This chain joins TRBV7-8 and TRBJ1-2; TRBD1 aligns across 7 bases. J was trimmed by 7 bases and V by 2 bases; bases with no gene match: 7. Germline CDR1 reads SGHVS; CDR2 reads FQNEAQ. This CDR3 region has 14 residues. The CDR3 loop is CASSLNKGATGYTF. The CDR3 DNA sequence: TGTGCCAGCAGCTTAAATAAGGGGGCTACTGGCTACACCTTC.

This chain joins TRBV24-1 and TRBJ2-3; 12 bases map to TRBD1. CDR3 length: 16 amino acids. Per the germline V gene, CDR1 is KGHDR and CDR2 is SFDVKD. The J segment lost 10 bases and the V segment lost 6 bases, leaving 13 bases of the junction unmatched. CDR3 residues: CATSSWGQGADFAQYF. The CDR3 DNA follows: TGTGCCACCAGTTCGTGGGGACAGGGGGCTGATTTTGCGCAGTATTTT.

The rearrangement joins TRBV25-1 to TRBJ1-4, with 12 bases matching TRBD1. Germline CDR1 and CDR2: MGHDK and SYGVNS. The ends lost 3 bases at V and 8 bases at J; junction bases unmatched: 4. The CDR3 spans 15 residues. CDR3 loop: CASSERDRGHEKLFF. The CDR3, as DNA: TGTGCCAGCAGTGAGAGGGACAGGGGGCACGAAAAACTGTTTTTT.

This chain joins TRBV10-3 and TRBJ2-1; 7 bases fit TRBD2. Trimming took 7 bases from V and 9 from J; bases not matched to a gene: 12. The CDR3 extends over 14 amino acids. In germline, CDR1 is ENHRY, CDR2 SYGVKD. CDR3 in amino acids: CAITQLGGLGEQFF. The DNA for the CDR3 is TGTGCCATCACCCAGCTGGGGGGGTTGGGTGAGCAGTTCTTC.

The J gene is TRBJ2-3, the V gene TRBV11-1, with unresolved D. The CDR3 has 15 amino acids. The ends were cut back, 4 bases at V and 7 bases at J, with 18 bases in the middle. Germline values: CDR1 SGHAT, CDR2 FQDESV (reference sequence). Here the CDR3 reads CASSYSDGTRNTQYF. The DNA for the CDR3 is TGTGCCAGCAGCTACTCGGACGGTACCAGGAATACGCAGTATTTT. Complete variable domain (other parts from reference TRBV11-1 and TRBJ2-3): EAEVAQSPRYKITEKSQAVAFWCDPISGHATLYWYRQILGQGPELLVQFQDESVVDDSQLPKDRFSAERLKGVDSTLKIQPAELGDSAMYLCASSYSDGTRNTQYFGPGTRLTVL.